Presented here are 3 T cell receptor beta chains from one specimen sequenced in a study of CXCR3-negative and CXCR3-positive naive CD8 T cells (dated by TCRdb to about 2019). Sequenced on a NextSeq 550. The Human TCR Profiling Kit (MiLaboratory) was used to prepare UMI-labeled 5' RACE TRB cDNA libraries. TCRdb reprocessed the reads and assigns one entry to each CDR3 protein sequence, leaving out DNA. The sample table gives about 84,000 distinct CDR3 sequences. Approximately 0.62% of the sample is in the top ten clones. What the authors observed across the whole study: Compared with CXCR3-negative naive cells, CXCR3-positive naive cells had TRB CDR3s with higher hydrophobicity (lower Kidera factor 4), lower energy, and higher strength and volume indices.

Which antigens these TCRs recognize remains unknown. Specimen: naive CXCR3+ CD8+ T cells from blood. The meaning of the sample's cell subset or site label: CD45RO-CCR7+CD27+CD95- naive CD8+ T cells expressing CXCR3 (TNR3+). The receptors originated from a human donor in good health. Some clones in this sample may be carry-over from other donors' samples.

The chain joins TRBV29-1 to TRBJ1-4. CDR1 and CDR2 (germline): SQVTM, ANQGSEA. The CDR3 spans 13 residues. CDR3 in amino acids: CSGAVGINEKLFF.

The CDR3 sequence is CASSQVASGFHTQYF. This rearrangement joins TRBV14 to TRBJ2-3; TCRdb reports TRBD2, a call that lacks DNA to check it against. The CDR3 covers 15 residues. The V gene's germline CDR1 is SGHDN and CDR2 FVKESK.

The V call is TRBV29-1, the J call TRBJ2-5; TCRdb returns TRBD2, unconfirmable since there is no DNA. The germline V gene encodes CDR1 SQVTM and CDR2 ANQGSEA. This CDR3 is built from 15 residues. This chain's CDR3 is CSVEPPGLQLETQYF.